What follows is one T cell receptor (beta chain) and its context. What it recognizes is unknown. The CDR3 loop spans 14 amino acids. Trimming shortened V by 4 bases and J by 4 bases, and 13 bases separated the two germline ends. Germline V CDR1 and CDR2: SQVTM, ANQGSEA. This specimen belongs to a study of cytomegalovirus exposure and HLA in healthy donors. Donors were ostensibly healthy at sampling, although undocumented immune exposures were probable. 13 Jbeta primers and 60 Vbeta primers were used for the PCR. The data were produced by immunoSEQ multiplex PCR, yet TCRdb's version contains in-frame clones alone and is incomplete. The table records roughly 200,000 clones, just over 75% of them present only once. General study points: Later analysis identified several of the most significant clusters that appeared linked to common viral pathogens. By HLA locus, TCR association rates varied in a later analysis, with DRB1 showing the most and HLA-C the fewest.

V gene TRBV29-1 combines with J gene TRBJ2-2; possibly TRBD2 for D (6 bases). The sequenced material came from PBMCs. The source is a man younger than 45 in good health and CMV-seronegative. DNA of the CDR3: TGCAGCGTTGCTCGGGAGTCGGGCACCGGGGAGCTGTTTTTT. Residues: CSVARESGTGELFF.